This T cell receptor (beta chain) was retrieved from a study of shared T cell receptors in the human thymus. The method was immunoSEQ multiplex PCR; TCRdb's version includes in-frame clones alone and lacks a portion of them. The sample shows about 610,000 clones, approximately 88% of them seen only once. The data were also submitted as part of a second study, on human thymus T cells. This second study notes: Thymus pieces cut out during corrective heart surgery were the tissue that was used. Within thymic and blood repertoires, V and J gene usage appeared to be biased. Related research described thymic repertoires that were highly overlapping among unrelated individuals.

The sequencing input was thymocytes. The receptor's source is a boy under two years old with a congenital heart defect.

The DNA for the CDR3 is TGCGCCAGCAGCCCCCACTCAGGGTACACTGAAGCTTTCTTT. This translates into CASSPHSGYTEAFF. The chain has TRBV5-1 and TRBJ1-1; perhaps TRBD1 as D (5 bases). The CDR3 consists of 14 residues. Deletions cut 4 bases from V and 3 bases from J, with 13 bases between. The germline CDR1 and CDR2 sequences are SGHRS and YFSETQ.